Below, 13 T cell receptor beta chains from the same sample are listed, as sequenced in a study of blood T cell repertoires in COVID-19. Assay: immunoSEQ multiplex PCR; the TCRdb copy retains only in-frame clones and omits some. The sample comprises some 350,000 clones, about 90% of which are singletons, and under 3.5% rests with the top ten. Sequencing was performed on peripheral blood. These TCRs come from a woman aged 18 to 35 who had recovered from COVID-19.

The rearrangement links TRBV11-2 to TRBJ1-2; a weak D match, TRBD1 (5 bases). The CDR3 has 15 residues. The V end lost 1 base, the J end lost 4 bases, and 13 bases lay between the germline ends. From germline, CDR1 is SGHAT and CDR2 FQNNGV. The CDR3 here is CASSLGATAIYGYTF. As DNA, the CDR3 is TGTGCCAGCAGCTTAGGGGCGACAGCAATCTATGGCTACACCTTC.

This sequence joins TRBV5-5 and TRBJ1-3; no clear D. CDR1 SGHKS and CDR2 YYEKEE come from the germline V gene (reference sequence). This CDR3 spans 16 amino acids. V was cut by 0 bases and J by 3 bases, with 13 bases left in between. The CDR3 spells CASSLGQRGLGNTIYF. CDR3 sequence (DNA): TGTGCCAGCAGCTTGGGGCAGCGAGGCCTTGGAAACACCATATATTTT.

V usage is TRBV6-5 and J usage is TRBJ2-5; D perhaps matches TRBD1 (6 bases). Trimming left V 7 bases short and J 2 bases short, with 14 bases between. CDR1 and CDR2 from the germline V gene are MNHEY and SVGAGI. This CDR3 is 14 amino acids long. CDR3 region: CASNRGQPQETQYF. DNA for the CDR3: TGTGCCAGCAACCGCGGACAGCCTCAAGAGACCCAGTACTTC.

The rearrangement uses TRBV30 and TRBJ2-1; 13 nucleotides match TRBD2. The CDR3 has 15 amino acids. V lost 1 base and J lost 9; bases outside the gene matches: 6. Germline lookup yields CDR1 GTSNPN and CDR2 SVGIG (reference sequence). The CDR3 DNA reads TGTGCCTGGAGTGGGGGACTAGCGGGATTCAGTGAGCAGTTCTTC. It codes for CAWSGGLAGFSEQFF. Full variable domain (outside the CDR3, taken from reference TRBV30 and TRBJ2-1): SQTIHQWPATLVQPVGSPLSLECTVEGTSNPNLYWYRQAAGRGLQLLFYSVGIGQISSEVPQNLSASRPQDRQFILSSKKLLLSDSGFYLCAWSGGLAGFSEQFFGPGTRLTVL.

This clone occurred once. The CDR3 coding sequence is TGTGCCAGCAGCCCCCAGACTGGGCTAGCGGTGAGAGGTGAGCAGTTCTTC. Protein sequence: CASSPQTGLAVRGEQFF. The chain recombines TRBV5-4 with TRBJ2-1; 7 bases are shared with TRBD2. The CDR3 is 17 residues long. Germline CDR1 SGHNT, CDR2 YYREEE (reference sequence). V shed 4 bases, J shed 9 bases, and the junction held 19 bases outside the gene matches.

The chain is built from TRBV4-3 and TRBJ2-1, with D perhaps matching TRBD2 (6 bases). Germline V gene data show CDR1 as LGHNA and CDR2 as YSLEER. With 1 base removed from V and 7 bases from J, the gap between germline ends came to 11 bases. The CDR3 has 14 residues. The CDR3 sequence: CASSQAGLSNEQFF. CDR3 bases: TGCGCCAGCAGCCAAGCGGGACTCAGTAATGAGCAGTTCTTC.

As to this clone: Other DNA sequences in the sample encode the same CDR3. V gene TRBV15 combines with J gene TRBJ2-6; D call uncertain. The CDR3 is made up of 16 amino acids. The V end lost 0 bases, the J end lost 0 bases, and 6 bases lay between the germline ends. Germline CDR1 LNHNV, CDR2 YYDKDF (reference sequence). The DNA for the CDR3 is TGTGCCACCAGCAGAGATCGTAGCTCTGGGGCCAACGTCCTGACTTTC. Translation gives CATSRDRSSGANVLTF.

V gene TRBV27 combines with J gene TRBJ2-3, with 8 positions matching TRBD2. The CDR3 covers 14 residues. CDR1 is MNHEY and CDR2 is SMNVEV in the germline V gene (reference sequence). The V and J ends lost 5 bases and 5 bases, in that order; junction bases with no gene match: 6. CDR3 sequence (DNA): TGTGCCAGCAGTGGGACTAGTACAGGAGATACGCAGTATTTT. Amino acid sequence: CASSGTSTGDTQYF.

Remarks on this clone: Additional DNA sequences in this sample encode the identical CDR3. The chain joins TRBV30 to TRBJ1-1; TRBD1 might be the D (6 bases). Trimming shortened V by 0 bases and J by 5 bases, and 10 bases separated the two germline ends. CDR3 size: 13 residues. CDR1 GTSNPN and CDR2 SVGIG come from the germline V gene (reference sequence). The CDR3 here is CAWSVRGGTEAFF. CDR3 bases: TGTGCCTGGAGTGTACGAGGGGGAACTGAAGCTTTCTTT.

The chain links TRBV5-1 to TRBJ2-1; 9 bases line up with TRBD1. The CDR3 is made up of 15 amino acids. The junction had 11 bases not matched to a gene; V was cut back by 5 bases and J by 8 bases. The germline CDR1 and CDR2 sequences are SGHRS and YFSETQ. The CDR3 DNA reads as TGCGCCAGCAGTCCTGGGACAGGGAACTCCGATGAGCAGTTCTTC. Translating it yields CASSPGTGNSDEQFF.

The CDR3 spells CAISDRFFDRGNSPLHF. CDR3 coding DNA: TGTGCCATCAGTGACCGTTTCTTCGACAGGGGCAATTCACCCCTCCACTTT. The V gene is TRBV10-3, the J gene TRBJ1-6; 8 nucleotides align to TRBD1. Trimming at V came to 3 bases and at J to 7 bases, leaving 11 bases not matched to a gene. This CDR3 contains 17 residues. CDR1 and CDR2 from the germline V gene are ENHRY and SYGVKD.

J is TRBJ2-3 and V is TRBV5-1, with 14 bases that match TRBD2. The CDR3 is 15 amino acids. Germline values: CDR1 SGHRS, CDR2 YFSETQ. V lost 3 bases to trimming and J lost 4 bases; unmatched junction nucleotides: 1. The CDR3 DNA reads TGCGCCAGCAGCTGGGGACTAGCGGGAGCAGATACGCAGTATTTT. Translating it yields CASSWGLAGADTQYF. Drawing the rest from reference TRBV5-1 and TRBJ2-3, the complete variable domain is KAGVTQTPRYLIKTRGQQVTLSCSPISGHRSVSWYQQTPGQGLQFLFEYFSETQRNKGNFPGRFSGRQFSNSRSEMNVSTLELGDSALYLCASSWGLAGADTQYFGPGTRLTVL.

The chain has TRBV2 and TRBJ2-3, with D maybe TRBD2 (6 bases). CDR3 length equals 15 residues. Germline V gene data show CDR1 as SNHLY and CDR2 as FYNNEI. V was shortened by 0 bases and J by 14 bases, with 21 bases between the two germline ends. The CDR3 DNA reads TGTGCCAGCAGTGAAGCGGGAGGAGGGACCCCTTTAAGGTATTTT. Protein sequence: CASSEAGGGTPLRYF.